These T cell receptor beta chains were read from a single sample in a study of CD8 T cells in Susac syndrome. TCRdb used MiXCR to reprocess the immunoSEQ multiplex PCR reads, holding one entry per CDR3 protein. The data show around 160,000 distinct CDR3 sequences, about 94% seen once. The sequenced sample consisted of CD4+ T cells from PBMCs. The receptors were gathered from a human donor in good health. Each CDR3 is given with its conserved first and last residue. The D gene is left open where the match is weak. Size is stated for part of the rows, as once, few or many counts, or as a class when the clone is expanded.

clone size | J gene | D gene | V gene | CDR3 protein | CDR3 DNA
. | TRBJ2-5 | TRBD1 | TRBV5-1 | CASSSGTGVETQYF | TGCGCCAGCAGCTCCGGGACAGGGGTGGAGACCCAGTACTTC
. | TRBJ2-2 | . | TRBV11-1 | CASSQGVTSNTGELFF | TGTGCCAGCAGCCAAGGGGTGACCTCGAACACCGGGGAGCTGTTTTTT
. | TRBJ2-7 | TRBD2 | TRBV7-9 | CASSPRVGGVREQYF | TGTGCCAGCAGCCCTAGGGTCGGGGGGGTGCGCGAGCAGTACTTC
. | TRBJ2-1 | TRBD1 | TRBV2 | CASKGQGGYNEQFF | TGTGCCAGTAAAGGACAGGGAGGTTACAATGAGCAGTTCTTC
. | TRBJ1-4 | . | TRBV19 | CASWQGRGAGDEKLFF | TGTGCCAGTTGGCAAGGTCGGGGGGCCGGGGATGAAAAACTGTTTTTT
once | TRBJ2-5 | TRBD2 | TRBV9 | CASSVLAGLQETQYF | TGTGCCAGCAGCGTACTAGCGGGGCTCCAAGAGACCCAGTACTTC
once | TRBJ1-1 | . | TRBV18 | CASSPPKGSGDTEAFF | TGTGCCAGCTCACCACCAAAGGGGTCAGGCGACACTGAAGCTTTCTTT
. | TRBJ2-7 | . | TRBV28 | CASILGGRSYEQYF | TGTGCCAGCATCTTAGGGGGACGGTCCTACGAGCAGTACTTC
once | TRBJ1-6 | . | TRBV6-5 | CASSYSGGVRDSPLHF | TGTGCCAGCAGTTACTCGGGCGGCGTTCGAGATTCACCCCTCCACTTT
. | TRBJ2-7 | . | TRBV30 | CAWSAGAREQYF | TGTGCCTGGAGTGCCGGAGCGCGCGAGCAGTACTTC
. | TRBJ1-2 | TRBD1 | TRBV5-6 | CASSFGTGEYGYTF | TGTGCCAGCAGCTTTGGGACAGGGGAATATGGCTACACCTTC
. | TRBJ2-7 | . | TRBV20-1 | CSATQGRDEQYF | TGCAGTGCTACACAGGGTAGGGACGAGCAGTACTTC
few | TRBJ2-7 | . | TRBV3-1 | CASSQAREQYF | TGTGCCAGCAGCCAAGCGCGTGAGCAGTACTTC
. | TRBJ1-1 | TRBD1 | TRBV12-3/TRBV12-4 | CASRPRTGPNTEAFF | TGTGCCAGCAGACCTCGGACAGGGCCAAACACTGAAGCTTTCTTT
. | TRBJ1-6 | TRBD1 | TRBV5-1 | CASSRGRPGGRNSPLHF | TGCGCCAGCAGCCGGGGTCGGCCAGGGGGCAGGAATTCACCCCTCCACTTT
. | TRBJ1-3 | TRBD1 | TRBV6-5 | CASSYSPGGLSENTIYF | TGTGCCAGCAGTTACTCGCCAGGGGGACTCTCTGAAAACACCATATATTTT
. | TRBJ2-2 | TRBD1 | TRBV7-3 | CASSSGQGDTGELFF | TGTGCCAGCAGCTCGGGACAGGGTGACACCGGGGAGCTGTTTTTT
. | TRBJ1-2 | . | TRBV30 | CAWGRPGLRRGYGYTF | TGTGCCTGGGGAAGGCCGGGCCTTCGAAGGGGCTATGGCTACACCTTC
once | TRBJ2-4 | . | TRBV7-9 | CASSSPGNIQYF | TGTGCCAGCAGCTCGCCGGGAAACATTCAGTACTTC
. | TRBJ1-1 | TRBD1 | TRBV20-1 | CSAIQGTEAFF | TGCAGTGCTATACAGGGGACTGAAGCTTTCTTT
. | TRBJ1-1 | TRBD1 | TRBV5-1 | CASSVGTVSEAFF | TGCGCCAGCAGCGTAGGGACAGTCTCTGAAGCTTTCTTT
. | TRBJ2-7 | . | TRBV20-1 | CSAPRDISYEQYF | TGCAGTGCTCCCCGTGATATCTCCTACGAGCAGTACTTC
. | TRBJ1-6 | TRBD1 | TRBV29-1 | CSGGSGQGTSPLHF | TGCAGCGGGGGCTCGGGACAGGGGACCTCACCCCTCCACTTT
. | TRBJ2-7 | TRBD2 | TRBV7-2 | CASSPLPGLAGSEQYF | TGTGCCAGCAGCCCGCTTCCGGGACTAGCGGGGAGTGAGCAGTACTTC
once | TRBJ2-2 | TRBD1 | TRBV30 | CAWIYKGANTGELFF | TGTGCCTGGATTTACAAGGGGGCCAACACCGGGGAGCTGTTTTTT
. | TRBJ2-7 | TRBD1 | TRBV6-6 | CASSYSTGQRDEQYF | TGTGCCAGCAGTTACTCGACGGGACAGAGAGACGAGCAGTACTTC
. | TRBJ1-2 | . | TRBV5-1 | CASSPVDSAGGYTF | TGCGCCAGCAGCCCTGTGGACAGCGCTGGAGGCTACACCTTC
. | TRBJ1-3 | TRBD1 | TRBV4-1 | CASSHFPGQGSGNTIYF | TGCGCCAGCAGCCACTTCCCGGGACAGGGCTCTGGAAACACCATATATTTT
. | TRBJ2-6 | . | TRBV6-5 | CASSYRDGTGANVLTF | TGTGCCAGCAGCTACAGGGACGGAACTGGGGCCAACGTCCTGACTTTC
. | TRBJ1-2 | . | TRBV21-1 | CASSIRTFRDLSPLRNYGYTF | TGTGCCAGCAGCATACGAACATTCCGGGATCTATCACCCCTCCGGAACTATGGCTACACCTTC
. | TRBJ1-2 | TRBD1 | TRBV7-9 | CASSRGQGHGYTF | TGTGCCAGCAGCCGTGGACAGGGCCATGGCTACACCTTC
. | TRBJ2-5 | . | TRBV9 | CASSVSRGGTQYF | TGTGCCAGCAGCGTTAGCAGGGGGGGGACCCAGTACTTC
. | TRBJ1-1 | . | TRBV2 | CASIPGENTEAFF | TGTGCCAGCATCCCGGGAGAGAACACTGAAGCTTTCTTT
. | TRBJ2-5 | . | TRBV5-4 | CASSGEQLQETQYF | TGTGCCAGCAGCGGGGAACAGCTCCAAGAGACCCAGTACTTC
. | TRBJ1-2 | . | TRBV5-1 | CASKIPGTSIGYTF | TGCGCCAGCAAGATACCCGGGACGTCGATTGGCTACACCTTC
. | TRBJ2-2 | . | TRBV5-4 | CASSLDTHESGELFF | TGTGCCAGCAGCTTGGACACACACGAGTCCGGGGAGCTGTTTTTT
. | TRBJ1-4 | . | TRBV19 | CASSGFRDGNEKLFF | TGTGCCAGTAGTGGGTTCCGGGACGGGAATGAAAAACTGTTTTTT
. | TRBJ2-5 | . | TRBV6-5 | CASSYGTGTVRGETQYF | TGTGCCAGCAGTTACGGGACCGGGACGGTGAGGGGAGAGACCCAGTACTTC